Listed below are T cell receptor beta chains from one sample, sequenced in a study of blood T cell repertoires in COVID-19. Generated by immunoSEQ multiplex PCR, the TCRdb table keeps only in-frame clones and is missing some. The table has 20,000 to 30,000 clones, just over 90% seen once; the top ten hold over 25%. The specimen sequenced was peripheral blood. The receptors were sampled from a man in his 70s with active COVID-19. Both conserved end residues are part of each CDR3.

TRBV18 | CASSPGTGVYNEQFF
TRBV4-2 | CASSQVGGVNYNEQFF
TRBV4-1 | CASSQLAVETQYF
TRBV19 | CASKDSFSGANVLTF
TRBV28 | CASSSDRRTQETQYF
TRBV6-2/TRBV6-3 | CASSPGQGAPSPLHF
TRBV30 | CAWSRPPGYSQFF
TRBV29-1 | CSVLSGELYF
TRBV24-1 | CATSDVGQGKETQYF
TRBV19 | CASSIGGGPSYEQYF
TRBV7-8 | CASSRSAGEKLFF
TRBV5-1 | CASSLGTGGTQYF
TRBV28 | CASSLAGRDEQYF
TRBV24-1 | CATSDPQGTSNQPQHF
TRBV10-3 | CAISEGRRAYEQYF
TRBV3-1/TRBV3-2 | CASSQRGTGLLEQYF
TRBV30 | CAWRGGSPNGELFF
TRBV9 | CASSPQDRVHSPLHF
TRBV5-5 | CASSLVPGLGETQYF
TRBV5-1 | CASSLGQGGSYEQYF
TRBV5-1 | CASSLDATSSYEQYF
TRBV11-2 | CASSPGLAGVYGTQYF
TRBV5-1 | CASSFGTGDGYTF
TRBV7-2 | CASSWGGLSTSYEQYF
TRBV9 | CASSEAPGAGGPWNEQFF
TRBV6-5 | CASSYPGTDTQYF
TRBV15 | CATSRDLTRVPYEQYF
TRBV5-4 | CASSELPGPANYGYTF
TRBV7-2 | CASSYFDRGHNSPLHF
TRBV25-1 | CASSVAGRRGANVLTF
TRBV18 | CASSPLNGGTDTQYF
TRBV7-2 | CASSTQGNTEAFF
TRBV6-5 | CATLNRGNSYEQYF
TRBV27 | CASSLWPRAGAHEQYF
TRBV19 | CASSMRMGPGTPKNIQYF
TRBV5-5 | CASSFRDSTDTQYF
TRBV7-2 | CASRTSTGELFF
TRBV4-2 | CASSRETGRNQPQHF
TRBV19 | CASSRGQGAYSNQPQHF
TRBV6-2/TRBV6-3 | CASSYSKSGGANEQFF
TRBV5-5 | CASSLIGGSDGYTF
TRBV6-6 | CASSPNFEQFF